This record concerns one T cell receptor (beta chain) sequence. This record comes from a study of early T cells in non-severe SARS-CoV-2 infection. Individual cDNA molecules each received unique molecular identifiers attached to them. TCRdb reprocessed the 5' RACE reads with MiXCR, giving one entry per CDR3 protein. The sample holds 25,000 to 30,000 distinct CDR3 sequences, 9.5% to 10% seen once. The CDR3 loop spans 16 amino acids. Germline V gene lookup returns CDR1 KGHDR and CDR2 SFDVKD. Germline trimming cut 5 bases from V and 4 bases from J; bases unmatched to any gene: 11. The TCR was taken from an adult who was a healthcare worker with PCR-confirmed SARS-CoV-2 infection or an uninfected control (not recorded which). The sequenced material came from whole blood. The genes are TRBV24-1 and TRBJ2-7; TRBD1 agrees at 9 bases. CDR3 sequence (DNA): TGTGCCACCAGTGTTCATGGGACAGGGATTTTTTACGAGCAGTACTTC. Translated: CATSVHGTGIFYEQYF.